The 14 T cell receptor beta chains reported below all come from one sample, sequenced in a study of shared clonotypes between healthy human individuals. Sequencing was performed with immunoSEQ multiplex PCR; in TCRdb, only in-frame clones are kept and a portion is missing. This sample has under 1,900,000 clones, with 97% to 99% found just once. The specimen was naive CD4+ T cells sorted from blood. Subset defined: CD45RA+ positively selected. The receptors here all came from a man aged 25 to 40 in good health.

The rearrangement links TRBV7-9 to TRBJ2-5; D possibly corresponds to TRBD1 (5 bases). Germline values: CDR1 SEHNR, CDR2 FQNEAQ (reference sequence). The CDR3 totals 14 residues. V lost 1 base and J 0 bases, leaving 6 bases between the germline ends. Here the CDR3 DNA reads TGTGCCAGCAGCTTAGTCAGGGACCAAGAGACCCAGTACTTC. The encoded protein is CASSLVRDQETQYF.

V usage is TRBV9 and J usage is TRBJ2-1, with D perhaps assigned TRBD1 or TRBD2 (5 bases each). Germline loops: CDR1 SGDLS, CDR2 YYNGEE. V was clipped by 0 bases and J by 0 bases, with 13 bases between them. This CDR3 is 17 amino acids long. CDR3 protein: CASSVAGLASSYNEQFF. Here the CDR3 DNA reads TGTGCCAGCAGCGTAGCAGGGTTAGCGAGCTCCTACAATGAGCAGTTCTTC.

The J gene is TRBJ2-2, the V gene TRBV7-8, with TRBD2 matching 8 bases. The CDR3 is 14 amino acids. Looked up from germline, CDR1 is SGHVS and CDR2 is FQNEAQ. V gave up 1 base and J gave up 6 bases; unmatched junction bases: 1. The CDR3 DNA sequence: TGTGCCAGCAGCTTAGGGACTAGCCCCGGGGAGCTGTTTTTT. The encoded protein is CASSLGTSPGELFF.

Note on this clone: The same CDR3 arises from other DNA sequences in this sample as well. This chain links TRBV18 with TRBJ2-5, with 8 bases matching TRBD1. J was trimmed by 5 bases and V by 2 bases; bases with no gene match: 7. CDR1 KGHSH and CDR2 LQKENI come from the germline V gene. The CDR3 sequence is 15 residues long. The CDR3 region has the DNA TGTGCCAGCTCACCAAACCAGGGGGCAGGGGAGACCCAGTACTTC. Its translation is CASSPNQGAGETQYF.

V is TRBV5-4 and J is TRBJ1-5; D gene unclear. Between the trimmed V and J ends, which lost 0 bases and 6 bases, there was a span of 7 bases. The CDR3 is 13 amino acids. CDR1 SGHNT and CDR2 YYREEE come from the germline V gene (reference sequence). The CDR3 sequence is CASSLGRFQPQHF. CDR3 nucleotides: TGTGCCAGCAGCTTGGGGCGGTTTCAGCCCCAGCATTTT.

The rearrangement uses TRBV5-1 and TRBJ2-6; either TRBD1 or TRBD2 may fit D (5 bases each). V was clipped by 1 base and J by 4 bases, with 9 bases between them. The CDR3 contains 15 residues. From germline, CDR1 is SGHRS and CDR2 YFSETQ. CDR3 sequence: CASSLWGSGANVLTF. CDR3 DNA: TGCGCCAGCAGCTTGTGGGGGAGCGGGGCCAACGTCCTGACTTTC.

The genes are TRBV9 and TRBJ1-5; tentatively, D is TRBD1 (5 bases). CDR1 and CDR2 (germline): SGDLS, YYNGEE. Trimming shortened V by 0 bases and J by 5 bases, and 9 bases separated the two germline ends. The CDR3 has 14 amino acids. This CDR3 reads CASSVGGTYQPQHF. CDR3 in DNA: TGTGCCAGCAGCGTAGGGGGGACCTATCAGCCCCAGCATTTT.

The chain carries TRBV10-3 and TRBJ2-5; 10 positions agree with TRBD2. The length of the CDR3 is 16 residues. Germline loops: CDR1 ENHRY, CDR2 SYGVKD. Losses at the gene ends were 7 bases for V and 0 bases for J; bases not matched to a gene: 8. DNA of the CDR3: TGTGCCATCAAGGGGGGAGCGGGAGGGCACCAAGAGACCCAGTACTTC. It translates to CAIKGGAGGHQETQYF.

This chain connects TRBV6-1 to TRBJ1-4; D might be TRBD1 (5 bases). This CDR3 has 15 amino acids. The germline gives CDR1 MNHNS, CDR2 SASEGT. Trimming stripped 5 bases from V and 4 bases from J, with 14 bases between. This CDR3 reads CASSPMTAYNEKLFF. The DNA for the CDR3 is TGTGCCAGCAGTCCAATGACAGCTTATAATGAAAAACTGTTTTTT.

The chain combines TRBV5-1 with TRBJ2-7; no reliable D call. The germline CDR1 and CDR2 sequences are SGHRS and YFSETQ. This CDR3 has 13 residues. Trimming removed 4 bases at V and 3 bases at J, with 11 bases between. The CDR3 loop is CASSAGANYEQYF. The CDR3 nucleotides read TGCGCCAGCAGCGCCGGAGCTAACTACGAGCAGTACTTC. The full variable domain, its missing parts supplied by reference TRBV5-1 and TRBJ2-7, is KAGVTQTPRYLIKTRGQQVTLSCSPISGHRSVSWYQQTPGQGLQFLFEYFSETQRNKGNFPGRFSGRQFSNSRSEMNVSTLELGDSALYLCASSAGANYEQYFGPGTRLTVT.

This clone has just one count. The CDR3 nucleotides read TGTGCCAGCAGCTTATTGGTCCGTAGCGAACGAACCTACGAGCAGTACTTC. Translating it yields CASSLLVRSERTYEQYF. The V gene is TRBV7-8, the J gene TRBJ2-7; D is possibly TRBD2 (5 bases). The CDR3 covers 17 residues. V was clipped by 2 bases and J by 2 bases, with 19 bases between them. Per germline, CDR1 SGHVS and CDR2 FQNEAQ.

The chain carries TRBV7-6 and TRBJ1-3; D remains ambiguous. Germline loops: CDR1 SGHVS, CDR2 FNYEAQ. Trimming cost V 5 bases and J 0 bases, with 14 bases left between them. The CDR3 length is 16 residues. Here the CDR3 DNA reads TGTGCCAGCAGCAATCACCGAGAGAGCTCTGGAAACACCATATATTTT. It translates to CASSNHRESSGNTIYF.

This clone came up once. For the CDR3, the DNA is TGTGCCAGCAGCCCCTCAGGGGAGGAGAACACCGGGGAGCTGTTTTTT. This encodes CASSPSGEENTGELFF. V is TRBV4-2 and J is TRBJ2-2; D possibly matches TRBD1 or TRBD2 (6 bases each). CDR3 length equals 16 residues. V gave up 4 bases and J gave up 1 base, with 13 bases separating them. The germline gives CDR1 LGHNA, CDR2 YNFKEQ.

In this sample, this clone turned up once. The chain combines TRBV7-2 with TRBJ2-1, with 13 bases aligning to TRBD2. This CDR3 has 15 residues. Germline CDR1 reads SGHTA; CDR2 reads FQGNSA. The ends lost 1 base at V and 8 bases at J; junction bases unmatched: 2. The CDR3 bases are TGTGCCAGCAGCTTAGGACTAGCGGGAGGAGATGAGCAGTTCTTC. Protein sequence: CASSLGLAGGDEQFF.